This TCR beta chain emerged from a study of cytomegalovirus exposure and HLA in healthy donors. Study-wide results and caveats: Subsequent analysis showed first-cohort TCR clusters tending to co-occur in 120 validation repertoires.

Data came from immunoSEQ multiplex PCR; TCRdb stores just in-frame clones and leaves some out. The sample records over 120,000 clones, about 91% being singletons. Notes on this clone: The antigen remains unidentified.

It was the roughly 110-subject validation cohort, separate from the approximately 620-subject first cohort, to which the donors belonged. CDR3 length equals 10 residues. The germline V gene has CDR1 DFQATT and CDR2 SNEGSKA (reference sequence). V was trimmed by 6 bases and J by 13 bases, leaving 15 bases between them. Sequencing was done on a sample of PBMCs. The chain recombines TRBV20-1 with TRBJ2-5; D is unclear. This receptor was identified in a man aged 18 to 30 in good health and CMV-seropositive. The CDR3 DNA follows: TGCAGTGCAACCCGCCCCGATAGGTACTTC. As protein: CSATRPDRYF.